Below, 10 T cell receptor beta chains from the same sample are listed, as sequenced in a study of cytomegalovirus exposure and HLA in healthy donors. PCR primers comprised 60 Vbeta and 13 Jbeta primers. TCRdb keeps only in-frame clones here, not all; method: immunoSEQ multiplex PCR. The sample consists of roughly 120,000 clones, 75% to 85% of them appearing once. Sequenced input: PBMCs. The receptors come from a female donor in good health and CMV-seropositive.

This clone was seen a few times. J is TRBJ2-7 and V is TRBV5-4; 11 bases are shared with TRBD1. Looked up from germline, CDR1 is SGHNT and CDR2 is YYREEE (reference sequence). Trimming at V came to 0 bases and at J to 3 bases, leaving 2 bases not matched to a gene. The CDR3 contains 15 residues. CDR3 residues: CASSLAGTGGYEQYF. Here the CDR3 DNA reads TGTGCCAGCAGCTTGGCTGGGACAGGGGGCTACGAGCAGTACTTC.

The gene calls are TRBV5-1 and TRBJ2-2, with 8 bases fitting TRBD1. CDR1 and CDR2 (germline): SGHRS, YFSETQ. J gave up 6 bases and V 4 bases, and 5 bases lay outside the gene matches. This CDR3 contains 14 residues. The CDR3 protein is CASSQTGVAGELFF. The CDR3 region has the DNA TGCGCCAGCAGCCAGACAGGGGTCGCCGGGGAGCTGTTTTTT.

The V and J genes are TRBV7-9 and TRBJ1-1, with 7 bases identical to TRBD1. CDR3 length equals 13 residues. Germline V lookup: CDR1 SEHNR, CDR2 FQNEAQ (reference sequence). V gave up 1 base and J gave up 7 bases; unmatched junction bases: 3. As DNA, the CDR3 is TGTGCCAGCAGCTTAGAGGGGGCGCTTGAAGCTTTCTTT. Translated, it gives CASSLEGALEAFF.

The chain has TRBV5-5 and TRBJ2-5, with TRBD1 matching over 8 bases. Germline CDR1 SGHKS, CDR2 YYEKEE (reference sequence). After removal of 1 base from V and 5 bases from J, the junction contained 13 bases not matched to a gene. This CDR3 comprises 17 residues. Here the CDR3 DNA reads TGTGCCAGCAGCTTGCTCCTCGGACAGGGCTCTAGTGAGACCCAGTACTTC. Protein sequence: CASSLLLGQGSSETQYF.

V usage is TRBV9 and J usage is TRBJ1-1; the match to TRBD1 covers 7 bases. V lost 6 bases to trimming and J lost 0 bases; unmatched junction nucleotides: 14. Germline V gives CDR1 SGDLS, CDR2 YYNGEE. The CDR3 length is 17 residues. This chain's CDR3 is CASNSGGTADMNTEAFF. As DNA, the CDR3 is TGTGCCAGCAACTCAGGTGGGACAGCAGACATGAACACTGAAGCTTTCTTT.

V and J are TRBV30 and TRBJ2-5; perhaps TRBD2 as D (5 bases). V dropped 2 bases and J dropped 4 bases, with 14 bases sitting between them. CDR1 GTSNPN and CDR2 SVGIG come from the germline V gene (reference sequence). This CDR3 has 14 residues. CDR3 loop: CAWSLGTAVETQYF. The CDR3 nucleotides are TGTGCCTGGAGTCTAGGAACAGCGGTAGAGACCCAGTACTTC.

The genes are TRBV7-9 and TRBJ2-5, with 9 nucleotides matching TRBD1. This CDR3 is built from 15 residues. Trimming at V came to 0 bases and at J to 3 bases, leaving 2 bases not matched to a gene. CDR1 and CDR2 from the germline V gene are SEHNR and FQNEAQ (reference sequence). The CDR3 nucleotides are TGTGCCAGCAGCTTAGCCGGGACAGGGAAAGAGACCCAGTACTTC. Translated, it gives CASSLAGTGKETQYF. Full variable domain (missing parts from reference TRBV7-9 and TRBJ2-5): DTGVSQNPRHKITKRGQNVTFRCDPISEHNRLYWYRQTLGQGPEFLTYFQNEAQLEKSRLLSDRFSAERPKGSFSTLEIQRTEQGDSAMYLCASSLAGTGKETQYFGPGTRLLVL.

DNA for the CDR3: TGCGCCAGCAGCCAGCGGACTCCGAACACCGGGGAGCTGTTTTTT. Translating it yields CASSQRTPNTGELFF. The J gene is TRBJ2-2, the V gene TRBV4-1; D might be TRBD2 (5 bases). CDR1 MGHRA and CDR2 YSYEKL come from the germline V gene. CDR3 length: 15 residues. The V gene lost 3 bases and the J gene lost 0 bases, with 8 bases spanning the gap.

This chain joins TRBV18 and TRBJ2-4, with D possibly being TRBD1 (5 bases). CDR1 is KGHSH and CDR2 is LQKENI in the germline V gene. The V and J ends lost 2 bases and 7 bases respectively, with 12 bases between them. The CDR3 is 14 residues long. The CDR3 here is CASSPIGPGNIQYF. The CDR3 DNA follows: TGTGCCAGCTCACCAATTGGTCCAGGGAACATTCAGTACTTC.

V usage is TRBV2 and J usage is TRBJ1-2; TRBD1 matches 8 bases. Unmatched junction bases numbered 6, after V lost 4 bases and J lost 8 bases. Germline CDR1 reads SNHLY; CDR2 reads FYNNEI. The CDR3 is made up of 13 amino acids. CDR3 DNA: TGTGCCAGCAGTGGCGGCAGGGGGCTCGGCTACACCTTC. Translated, it gives CASSGGRGLGYTF.